This T cell receptor (beta chain) derives from a study of control samples from healthy donors and cancer patients. Some clones are missing from TCRdb's copy, which holds only in-frame ones; the method was immunoSEQ multiplex PCR. The repertoire includes 150,000 to 200,000 clones, approximately 94% of them detected once, and around 1.3% sits in the top ten. This clonotype originated in a young woman in good health. Sequencing was done on a sample of blood.

The CDR3 DNA sequence: TGCGCCAGCAGCTTGGTGGAAGATACGCAGTATTTT. Translating gives CASSLVEDTQYF. The V call is TRBV5-1, the J call TRBJ2-3, with unresolved D. Between the trimmed V and J ends, which lost 0 bases and 5 bases, there was a span of 4 bases. Germline CDR1 SGHRS, CDR2 YFSETQ. CDR3 length: 12 residues.